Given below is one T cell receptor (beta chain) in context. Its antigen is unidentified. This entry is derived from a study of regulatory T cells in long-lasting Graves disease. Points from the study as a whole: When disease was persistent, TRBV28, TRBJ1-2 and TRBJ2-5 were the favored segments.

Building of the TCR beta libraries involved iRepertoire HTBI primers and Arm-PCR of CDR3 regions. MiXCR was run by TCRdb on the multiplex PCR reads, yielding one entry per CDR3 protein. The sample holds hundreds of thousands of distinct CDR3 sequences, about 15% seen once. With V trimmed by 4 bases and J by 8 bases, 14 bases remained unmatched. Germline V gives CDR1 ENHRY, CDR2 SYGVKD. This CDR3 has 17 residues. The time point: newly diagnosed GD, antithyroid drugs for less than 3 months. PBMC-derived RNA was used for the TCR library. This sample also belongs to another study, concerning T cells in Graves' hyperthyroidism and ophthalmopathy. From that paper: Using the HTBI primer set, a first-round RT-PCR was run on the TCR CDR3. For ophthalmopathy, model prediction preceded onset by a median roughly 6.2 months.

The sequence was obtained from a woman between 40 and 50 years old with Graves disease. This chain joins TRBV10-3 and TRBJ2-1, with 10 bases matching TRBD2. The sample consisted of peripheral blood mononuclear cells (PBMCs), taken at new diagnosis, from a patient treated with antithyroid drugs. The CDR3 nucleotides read TGTGCCATCAGTGGAAAGCGGGAGGGCCCCACTACGGATGAGCAGTTCTTC. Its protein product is CAISGKREGPTTDEQFF.